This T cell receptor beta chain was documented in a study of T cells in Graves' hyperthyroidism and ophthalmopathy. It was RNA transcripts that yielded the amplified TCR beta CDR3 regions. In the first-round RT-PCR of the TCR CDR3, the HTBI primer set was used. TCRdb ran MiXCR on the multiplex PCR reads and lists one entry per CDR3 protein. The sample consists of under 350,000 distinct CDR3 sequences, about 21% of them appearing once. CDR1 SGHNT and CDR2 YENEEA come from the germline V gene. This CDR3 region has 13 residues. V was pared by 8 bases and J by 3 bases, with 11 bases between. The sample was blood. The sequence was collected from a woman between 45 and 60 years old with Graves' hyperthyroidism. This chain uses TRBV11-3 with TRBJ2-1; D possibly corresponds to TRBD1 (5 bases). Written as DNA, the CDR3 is TGTGCCAGCCTTCAGGGTTTCTACAATGAGCAGTTCTTC. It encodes CASLQGFYNEQFF.